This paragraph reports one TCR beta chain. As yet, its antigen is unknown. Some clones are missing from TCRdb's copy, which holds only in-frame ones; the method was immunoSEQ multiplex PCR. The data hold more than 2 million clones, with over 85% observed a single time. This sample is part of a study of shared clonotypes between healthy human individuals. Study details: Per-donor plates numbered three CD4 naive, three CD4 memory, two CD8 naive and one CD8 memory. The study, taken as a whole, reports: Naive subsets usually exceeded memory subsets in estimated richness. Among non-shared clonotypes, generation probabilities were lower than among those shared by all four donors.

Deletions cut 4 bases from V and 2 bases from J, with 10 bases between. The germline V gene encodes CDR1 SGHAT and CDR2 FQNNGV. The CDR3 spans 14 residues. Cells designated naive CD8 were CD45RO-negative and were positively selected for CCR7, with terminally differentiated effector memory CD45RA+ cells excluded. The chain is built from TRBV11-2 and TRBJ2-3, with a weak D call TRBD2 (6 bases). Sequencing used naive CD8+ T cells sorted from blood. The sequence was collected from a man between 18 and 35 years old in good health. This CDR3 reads CASSSGLPTDTQYF. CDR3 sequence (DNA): TGTGCCAGCAGCTCGGGACTCCCCACAGATACGCAGTATTTT.